This T cell receptor beta chain was observed in a study of T-cell reconstitution after alpha-beta-depleted transplantation in children. CDR3 length: 13 amino acids. Trimming removed 2 bases from V and 4 bases from J, with 9 bases in between. Germline lookup yields CDR1 LGHDT and CDR2 YNNKEL (reference sequence). Preparation of the TCRbeta library involved a method that used unique molecular identifiers. MiXCR, applied by TCRdb to the PCR reads, yields one record per CDR3 protein. The sample consists of about 610,000 distinct CDR3 sequences, under 12% of them appearing once. The table lists this clonotype with a few counts.

The material sequenced was PBMCs from the stem cell graft donor, taken from the stem cell graft. The clonotype originates from a human donor who donated a stem cell graft to a child with acute myeloid leukemia. The rearrangement joins TRBV3-1 to TRBJ2-7; D perhaps matches TRBD1 (5 bases). Here the CDR3 DNA reads TGTGCCAGCAGCCAAAACCAGGGTTACGAGCAGTACTTC. Translating it yields CASSQNQGYEQYF.